The clone carrying this T cell receptor beta chain was seen ten or more times. TCRdb processed the 5' RACE reads anew with MiXCR; each CDR3 protein has one entry. In the table there are 250,000 to 400,000 distinct CDR3 sequences, under 14% of which are singletons. The record originates from a study of CD8 T cells in ankylosing spondylitis. V dropped 3 bases and J dropped 0; count of bases not matched to a gene: 5. Germline loops: CDR1 SGHRS, CDR2 YFSETQ. The CDR3 is 15 amino acids. The receptor's source is a female donor with ankylosing spondylitis or in good health (not recorded which). Sequencing was done on a sample of blood, either unsorted or a sorted T cell fraction (not recorded which). V is TRBV5-1 and J is TRBJ1-2; 7 nucleotides align to TRBD1. The CDR3 is CASSSGTVTNYGYTF. As DNA, the CDR3 is TGCGCCAGCAGCTCAGGGACAGTTACTAACTATGGCTACACCTTC.